One and the same sample provided the 2 T cell receptor beta chains below, sequenced in a study of shared clonotypes between healthy human individuals. Naive CD8 cells were CD45RO-negative, positively selected for CCR7, excluding terminally differentiated effector memory CD45RA+ cells. Assay used: immunoSEQ multiplex PCR; TCRdb lists only in-frame clones, some missing. The data show about 1.9 million clones, 80% to 95% seen once. Sequences were obtained from naive CD8+ T cells from PBMCs. Receptors originate from a man younger than 35 in good health. Some clones in this sample may be carry-over from other donors' samples.

This chain connects TRBV12-5 to TRBJ1-1, with 7 nucleotides matching TRBD1. The trim removed 6 bases at V and 1 base at J, leaving 2 bases unmatched. CDR1 is LGHNT, CDR2 FRNRAP, per germline. The CDR3 spans 13 residues. This chain's CDR3 is CASGTGANTEAFF. The CDR3 region has the DNA TGTGCTAGTGGCACAGGGGCGAACACTGAAGCTTTCTTT.

The count of this clone is one. The chain carries TRBV6-1 and TRBJ2-7; no firm D call. V was cut by 3 bases and J by 3 bases, with 9 bases left in between. This CDR3 region has 13 residues. CDR1 is MNHNS, CDR2 SASEGT, per germline. The CDR3 bases are TGTGCCAGCAGTGATCTGGACCTCTACGAGCAGTACTTC. Amino acids: CASSDLDLYEQYF.